The 10 T cell receptor beta chains below were found in one sample sequenced in a study of control samples from healthy donors and cancer patients. Method: immunoSEQ multiplex PCR; TCRdb's copy keeps in-frame clones and lacks some. The sample has about 150,000 clones, around 86% seen once; the top ten hold less than 5%. The source material was blood. These receptors were taken from a man between 25 and 39 years old in good health.

In DNA form, the CDR3 reads TGTGCCAGCAGCCAACAGGGGAACGAGCAGTACTTC. This gives the protein CASSQQGNEQYF. J is TRBJ2-7 and V is TRBV3-1 (or the pseudogene TRBV3-2); tentative D call: TRBD1 (6 bases). The CDR3 totals 12 residues. Germline V gene data show CDR1 as LGHDT and CDR2 as YNNKEL (reference sequence). The germline V and J ends were trimmed by 2 bases and 5 bases, with 7 bases remaining between them.

The chain uses TRBV24-1 and TRBJ2-3; D is unresolved. The CDR3 spans 13 residues. Trimming shortened V by 4 bases and J by 4 bases, and 8 bases separated the two germline ends. CDR1 and CDR2 (germline): KGHDR, SFDVKD. This chain's CDR3 is CATSDLAPDTQYF. The CDR3 coding sequence is TGTGCCACCAGTGACCTCGCCCCAGATACGCAGTATTTT.

The rearrangement uses TRBV4-1 and TRBJ1-5; TRBD1 is a possible D gene (5 bases). V was cut by 5 bases and J by 4 bases, with 18 bases left in between. Germline V gives CDR1 MGHRA, CDR2 YSYEKL. This CDR3 contains 16 residues. CDR3 loop: CASSAGFNPINQPQHF. The DNA for the CDR3 is TGCGCCAGCAGCGCAGGGTTCAACCCCATAAATCAGCCCCAGCATTTT.

This chain uses TRBV7-8 with TRBJ2-7, with D possibly matching TRBD2 (6 bases). Germline V lookup: CDR1 SGHVS, CDR2 FQNEAQ. The CDR3 runs to 16 residues. V was cut by 5 bases and J by 4 bases, with 21 bases left in between. This CDR3 reads CASSPVGTEGYYEQYF. In nucleotides, the CDR3 is TGTGCCAGCAGCCCCGTAGGGACGGAGGGTTATTACGAGCAGTACTTC.

The gene calls are TRBV6-5 and TRBJ1-2; 9 bases are a match to TRBD1. Trimming cost V 5 bases and J 9 bases; bases outside gene matches: 4. CDR1 and CDR2 (germline): MNHEY, SVGAGI. The CDR3 loop spans 12 amino acids. The CDR3 DNA reads as TGTGCCAGCAGTCCAGGACAGGGGCGCTACACCTTC. It translates to CASSPGQGRYTF.

This CDR3 is CASSQARAGRPSTDTQYF. The CDR3 region has the DNA TGCGCCAGCAGCCAAGCCAGGGCGGGCAGGCCAAGCACAGATACGCAGTATTTT. V is TRBV4-3 and J is TRBJ2-3; D possibly uses TRBD1 or TRBD2 (5 bases each). This CDR3 spans 18 amino acids. Trimming took off 1 base at V and 0 bases at J, with 17 bases between the two ends. The germline V gene has CDR1 LGHNA and CDR2 YSLEER.

The chain employs TRBV25-1 and TRBJ2-1; a possible D gene is TRBD1 (7 bases). CDR1 and CDR2 from the germline V gene are MGHDK and SYGVNS. The CDR3 loop spans 16 amino acids. Trimming stripped 4 bases from V and 2 bases from J, with 15 bases between. CDR3 DNA sequence: TGTGCCAGCAGTGGAGGGGGCGGGGTGACCTACAATGAGCAGTTCTTC. This gives the protein CASSGGGGVTYNEQFF.

The chain uses TRBV6-1 and TRBJ2-7; TRBD2 agrees at 7 bases. V lost 1 base, J lost 12 bases, and 3 bases stayed unmatched. Germline CDR1 MNHNS, CDR2 SASEGT. The CDR3 contains 11 residues. The CDR3 sequence: CASSEGEGRYF. For the CDR3, the DNA is TGTGCCAGCAGTGAAGGGGAGGGGCGGTACTTC.

This chain joins TRBV18 and TRBJ2-2; the match to TRBD2 covers 14 bases. The CDR3 sequence is 22 residues long. The V gene's germline CDR1 is KGHSH and CDR2 LQKENI. V trimming: 5 bases; J trimming: 4 bases; junction bases outside the gene matches: 21. Here the CDR3 DNA reads TGTGCCAGCTCAAGAGGACAGGGAACCGGGACTAGCGGGAGAACTGGCACCGGGGAGCTGTTTTTT. Protein sequence: CASSRGQGTGTSGRTGTGELFF.

This chain uses TRBV6-5 with TRBJ2-7, with D unclear. Per germline, CDR1 MNHEY and CDR2 SVGAGI. V dropped 6 bases and J dropped 0 bases, with 12 bases sitting between them. This CDR3 region has 14 residues. The CDR3 coding sequence is TGTGCCAGCAGGCAATTCACCGGCTCCTACGAGCAGTACTTC. Its translation is CASRQFTGSYEQYF.